These 6 T cell receptor beta chains came from one sample sequenced in a study of T cells in localized non-small cell lung cancer. Only in-frame clones appear in the TCRdb table, and some are missing; sequencing was by immunoSEQ multiplex PCR. The sample lists about 72,000 clones, approximately 88% occurring once. The specimen was peripheral blood, collected before any cancer treatment. Every receptor here comes from a female donor of 60 years or more with stage I lung adenocarcinoma.

The gene calls are TRBV6-4 and TRBJ2-1; 10 bases align to TRBD2. This CDR3 has 14 residues. V lost 3 bases to trimming and J lost 4 bases; unmatched junction nucleotides: 0. CDR1 is MRHNA, CDR2 SNTAGT, per germline. This chain's CDR3 is CASSELAGYNEQFF. The CDR3 region has the DNA TGTGCCAGCAGTGAACTAGCGGGGTACAATGAGCAGTTCTTC.

Comment on this clone: The same CDR3 also results from other DNA sequences found in this sample. This chain joins TRBV28 and TRBJ1-1; D is possibly TRBD1 (5 bases). The CDR3 spans 17 residues. V was trimmed by 1 base and J by 0 bases, leaving 15 bases between them. Germline V gene lookup returns CDR1 MDHEN and CDR2 SYDVKM. CDR3 loop: CASSLFTGGGMNTEAFF. The CDR3 nucleotides are TGTGCCAGCAGTTTATTCACCGGGGGGGGGATGAACACTGAAGCTTTCTTT.

V usage is TRBV5-6 and J usage is TRBJ2-2; D remains unclear. The V end lost 1 base, the J end lost 4 bases, and 17 bases lay between the germline ends. The germline V gene encodes CDR1 SGHDT and CDR2 YYEEEE. The CDR3 extends over 17 amino acids. CDR3 in amino acids: CASSLPDGAHVTGELFF. Written as DNA, the CDR3 is TGTGCCAGCAGCTTGCCCGACGGAGCGCATGTCACCGGGGAGCTGTTTTTT.

The V gene is TRBV7-6, the J gene TRBJ2-7; possible D gene TRBD1, 5 bases. CDR3 length: 14 residues. V lost 1 base and J lost 1, with 8 bases in between. Germline CDR1 SGHVS, CDR2 FNYEAQ. The CDR3 sequence is CASSLGRASYEQYF. CDR3 DNA: TGTGCCAGCAGCTTAGGCAGGGCGTCCTACGAGCAGTACTTC.

As regards this clone: The junction and the germline gene differ at one end; a read error may be behind it. The chain recombines TRBV6-1 with TRBJ1-6, with a possible D match to TRBD1 (5 bases). The V gene's germline CDR1 is MNHNS and CDR2 SASEGT. This CDR3 spans 13 amino acids. For the CDR3, the DNA is TGCGCCAGCAGGGAAAGGGGTTATTCACCCCTCCACTTT. Protein: CASRERGYSPLHF.

The CDR3 DNA follows: TGCGCCAGCAGCCAAGGGGCTAGCGGGGGAGGCACAGATACGCAGTATTTT. Translated: CASSQGASGGGTDTQYF. The chain recombines TRBV4-1 with TRBJ2-3; 10 positions match TRBD2. The V gene's germline CDR1 is MGHRA and CDR2 YSYEKL. The CDR3 is 17 amino acids. J lost 1 base, V lost 1 base, and 5 bases had no gene match.